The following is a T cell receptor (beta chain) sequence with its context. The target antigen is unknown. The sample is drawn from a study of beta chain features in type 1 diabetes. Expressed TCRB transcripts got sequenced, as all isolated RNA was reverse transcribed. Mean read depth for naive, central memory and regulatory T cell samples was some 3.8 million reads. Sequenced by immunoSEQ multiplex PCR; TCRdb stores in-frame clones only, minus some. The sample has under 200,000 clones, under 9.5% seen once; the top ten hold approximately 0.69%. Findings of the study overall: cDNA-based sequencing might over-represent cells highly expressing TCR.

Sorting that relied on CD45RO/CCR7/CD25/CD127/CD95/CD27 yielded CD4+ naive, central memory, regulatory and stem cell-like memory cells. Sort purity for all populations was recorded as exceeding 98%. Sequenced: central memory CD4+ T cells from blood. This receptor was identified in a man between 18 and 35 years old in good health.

CDR3 sequence reads: CASITGESGNTIYF. The CDR3 DNA follows: TGTGCCAGCATAACAGGGGAATCTGGAAACACCATATATTTT. The rearrangement uses TRBV6-6 and TRBJ1-3; TRBD1 matches 7 bases. The CDR3 consists of 14 residues. The V and J ends lost 7 bases and 1 base, in that order; junction bases with no gene match: 4. Germline CDR1 reads MNHNY; CDR2 reads SVGAGI (reference sequence).